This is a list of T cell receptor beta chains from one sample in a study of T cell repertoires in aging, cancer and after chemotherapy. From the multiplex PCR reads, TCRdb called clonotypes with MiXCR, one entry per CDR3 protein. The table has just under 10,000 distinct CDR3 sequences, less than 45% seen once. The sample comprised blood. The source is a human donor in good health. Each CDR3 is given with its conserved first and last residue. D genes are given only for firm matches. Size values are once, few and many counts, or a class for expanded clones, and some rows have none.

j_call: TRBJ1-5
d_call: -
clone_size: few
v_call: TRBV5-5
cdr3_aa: CASSRQNQPQHF
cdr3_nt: TGTGCCAGCAGCCGTCAAAATCAGCCCCAGCATTTT

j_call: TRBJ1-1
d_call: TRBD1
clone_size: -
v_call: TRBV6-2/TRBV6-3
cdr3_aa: CASSEILGQRTEAFF
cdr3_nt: TGTGCCAGCAGTGAAATACTGGGACAGCGCACTGAAGCTTTCTTT

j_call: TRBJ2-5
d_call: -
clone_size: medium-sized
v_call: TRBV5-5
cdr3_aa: CASSLARGQAETQYF
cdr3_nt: TGTGCCAGCAGCTTGGCTCGGGGTCAGGCGGAGACCCAGTACTTC

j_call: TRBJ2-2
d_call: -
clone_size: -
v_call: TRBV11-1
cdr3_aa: CASSLDRQGNTGELFF
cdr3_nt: TGTGCCAGCAGCTTAGATCGGCAGGGTAACACCGGGGAGCTGTTTTTT

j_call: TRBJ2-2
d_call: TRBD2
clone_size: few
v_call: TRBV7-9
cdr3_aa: CASSSPLAGTGELFF
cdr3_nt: TGTGCCAGCAGCTCCCCTCTAGCGGGAACCGGGGAGCTGTTTTTT

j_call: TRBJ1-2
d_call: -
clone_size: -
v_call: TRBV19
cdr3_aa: CASSIEAARTVGYGYTF
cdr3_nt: TGTGCCAGTAGTATAGAGGCGGCGAGGACAGTCGGTTATGGCTACACCTTC

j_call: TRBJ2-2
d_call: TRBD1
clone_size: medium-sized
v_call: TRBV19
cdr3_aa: CATKGQGNTGELFF
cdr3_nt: TGTGCCACGAAAGGACAGGGGAACACCGGGGAGCTGTTTTTT

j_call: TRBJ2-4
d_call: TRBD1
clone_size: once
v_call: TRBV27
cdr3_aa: CASSLFGQGAAKNIQYF
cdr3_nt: TGTGCCAGCAGTTTATTCGGGCAGGGGGCTGCCAAAAACATTCAGTACTTC

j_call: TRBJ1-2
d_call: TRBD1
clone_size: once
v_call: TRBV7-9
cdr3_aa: CASSHTGGDYGYTF
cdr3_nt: TGTGCCAGCAGCCACACAGGGGGTGACTATGGCTACACCTTC

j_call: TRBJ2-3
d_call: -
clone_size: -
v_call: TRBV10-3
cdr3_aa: CAISTGTLNTDTQYF
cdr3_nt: TGTGCCATCAGTACGGGGACATTAAACACAGATACGCAGTATTTT

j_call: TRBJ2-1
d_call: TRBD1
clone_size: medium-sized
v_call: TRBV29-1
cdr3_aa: CSATTDRNPVQFF
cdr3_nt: TGCAGCGCTACCACGGACAGGAATCCCGTTCAGTTCTTC

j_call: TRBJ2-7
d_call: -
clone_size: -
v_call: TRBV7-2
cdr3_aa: CASSPTLRPGLNDEQYF
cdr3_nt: TGTGCCAGCAGCCCAACGTTGAGACCGGGACTTAACGACGAGCAGTACTTC

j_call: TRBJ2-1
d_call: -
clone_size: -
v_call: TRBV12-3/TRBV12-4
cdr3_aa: CASSLIVNEQLF
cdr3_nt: TGTGCCAGCAGTTTAATAGTCAATGAGCAGTTATTC

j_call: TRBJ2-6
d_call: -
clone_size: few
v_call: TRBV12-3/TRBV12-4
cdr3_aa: CASSFTGPGSGANVLTF
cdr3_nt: TGTGCCAGCAGTTTTACAGGGCCTGGCTCTGGGGCCAACGTCCTGACTTTC

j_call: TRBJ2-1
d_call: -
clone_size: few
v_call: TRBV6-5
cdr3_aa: CASSFQLSTSGEQFF
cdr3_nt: TGTGCCAGCAGTTTCCAACTATCCACAAGCGGTGAGCAGTTCTTC

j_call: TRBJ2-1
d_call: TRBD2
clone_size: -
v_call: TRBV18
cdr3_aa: CASSLTGTSGRASDDEQFF
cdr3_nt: TGTGCCAGCTCACTCACCGGGACTAGCGGGAGGGCAAGTGACGATGAGCAGTTCTTC

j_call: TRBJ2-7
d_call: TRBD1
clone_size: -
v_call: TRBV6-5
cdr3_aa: CASSWRAEKLTGGSYEQYF
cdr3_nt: TGTGCCAGCAGTTGGAGAGCCGAAAAACTCACAGGGGGCTCCTACGAGCAGTACTTC

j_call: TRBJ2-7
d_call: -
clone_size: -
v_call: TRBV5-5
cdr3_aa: CASSFRNSYEQYF
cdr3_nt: TGTGCCAGCAGCTTCAGAAACTCCTACGAGCAGTACTTC

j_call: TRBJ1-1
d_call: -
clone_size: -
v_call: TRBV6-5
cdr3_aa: CASSPEVGLMNTEAFF
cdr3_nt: TGTGCCAGCAGTCCCGAAGTGGGACTGATGAACACTGAAGCTTTCTTT

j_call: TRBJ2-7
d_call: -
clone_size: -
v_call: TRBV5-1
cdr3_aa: CASSYRDSSSYEQYF
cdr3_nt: TGCGCCAGCAGCTACCGGGACTCCTCCTCCTACGAGCAGTACTTC

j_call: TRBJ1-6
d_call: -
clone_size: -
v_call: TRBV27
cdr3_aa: CASSLSLTADPTSPLHF
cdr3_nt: TGTGCCAGCAGTTTATCCTTGACTGCCGATCCCACATCACCCCTCCACTTT

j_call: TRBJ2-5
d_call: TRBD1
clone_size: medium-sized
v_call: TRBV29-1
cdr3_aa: CSGGGTGGGETQYF
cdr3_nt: TGCAGCGGGGGGGGGACAGGGGGCGGGGAGACCCAGTACTTC

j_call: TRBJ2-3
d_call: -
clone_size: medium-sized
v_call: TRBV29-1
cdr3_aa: CSVEGPAGQSTDTQYF
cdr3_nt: TGCAGCGTTGAAGGTCCAGCAGGACAGAGCACAGATACGCAGTATTTT

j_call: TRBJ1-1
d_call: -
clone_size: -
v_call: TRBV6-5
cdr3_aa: CASRTGGMLAFF
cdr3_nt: TGTGCCAGCAGGACGGGGGGTATGCTAGCTTTCTTT

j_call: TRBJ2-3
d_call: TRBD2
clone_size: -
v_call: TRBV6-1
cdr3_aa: CASSDGSAGTDTQYF
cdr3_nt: TGTGCCAGCAGTGATGGTTCAGCGGGGACAGATACGCAGTATTTT

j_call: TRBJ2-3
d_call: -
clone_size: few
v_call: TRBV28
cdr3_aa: CASSSLPTGTDTQYF
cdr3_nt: TGTGCCAGCAGTTCACTCCCGACAGGAACAGATACGCAGTATTTT

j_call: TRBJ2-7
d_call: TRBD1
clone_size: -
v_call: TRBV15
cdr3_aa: CATSRPGQGFYEQYF
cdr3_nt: TGTGCCACCAGCAGACCGGGACAGGGATTCTACGAGCAGTACTTC

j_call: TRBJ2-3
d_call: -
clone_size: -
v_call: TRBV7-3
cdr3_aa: CASSLQGTLDTDTQYF
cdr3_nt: TGTGCCAGCAGCTTACAGGGCACCCTGGACACAGATACGCAGTATTTT

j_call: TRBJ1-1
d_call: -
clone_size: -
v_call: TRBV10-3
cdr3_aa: CAISEGSGNTEAFF
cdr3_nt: TGTGCCATCAGTGAGGGGTCTGGGAACACTGAAGCTTTCTTT

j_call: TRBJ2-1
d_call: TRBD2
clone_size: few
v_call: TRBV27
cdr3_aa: CASSALGGYNEQFF
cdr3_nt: TGTGCCAGCAGCGCTCTGGGGGGGTACAATGAGCAGTTCTTC

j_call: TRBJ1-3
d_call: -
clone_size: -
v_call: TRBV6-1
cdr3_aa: CASSRGLDGNTIYF
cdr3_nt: TGTGCCAGCAGCCGCGGACTCGACGGAAACACCATATATTTT

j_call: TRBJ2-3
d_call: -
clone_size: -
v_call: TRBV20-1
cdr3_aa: CSAISGLSADTQYF
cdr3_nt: TGCAGTGCTATCAGCGGTCTGAGCGCAGATACGCAGTATTTT

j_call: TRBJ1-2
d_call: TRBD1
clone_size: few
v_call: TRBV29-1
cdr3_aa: CSVAAGTGNIYGYTF
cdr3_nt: TGCAGCGTTGCAGCCGGGACAGGGAACATCTATGGCTACACCTTC

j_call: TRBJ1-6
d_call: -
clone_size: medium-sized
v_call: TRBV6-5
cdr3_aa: CASQGSSYNSPLHF
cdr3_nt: TGTGCCAGTCAGGGGAGCTCCTATAATTCACCCCTCCACTTT

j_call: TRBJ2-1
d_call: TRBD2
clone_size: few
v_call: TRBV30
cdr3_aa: CAWTGTSPSEQFF
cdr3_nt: TGTGCCTGGACCGGGACTAGTCCGAGTGAGCAGTTCTTC

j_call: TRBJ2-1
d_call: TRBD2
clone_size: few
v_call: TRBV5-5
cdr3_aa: CASSFTSGSGNEQFF
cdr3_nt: TGTGCCAGCAGCTTCACTAGCGGGAGTGGAAATGAGCAGTTCTTC

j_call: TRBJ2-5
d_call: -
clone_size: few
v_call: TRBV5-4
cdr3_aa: CASSLENQETQYF
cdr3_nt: TGTGCCAGCAGCTTGGAGAACCAAGAGACCCAGTACTTC

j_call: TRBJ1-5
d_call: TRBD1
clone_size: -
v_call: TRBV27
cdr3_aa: CASSSTGKNQPQHF
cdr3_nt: TGTGCCAGCAGTTCGACAGGGAAAAATCAGCCCCAGCATTTT

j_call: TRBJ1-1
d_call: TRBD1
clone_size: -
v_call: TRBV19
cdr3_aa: CASSTDRGDAEAFF
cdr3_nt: TGTGCCAGTAGTACCGACAGGGGGGACGCGGAGGCTTTCTTT

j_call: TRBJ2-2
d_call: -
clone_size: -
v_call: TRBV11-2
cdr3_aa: CASSLSGTGELFF
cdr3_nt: TGTGCCAGCAGCTTATCTGGCACCGGGGAGCTGTTTTTT

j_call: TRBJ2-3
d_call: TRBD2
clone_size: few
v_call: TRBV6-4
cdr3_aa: CASSVGTSGVPDTQYF
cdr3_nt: TGTGCCAGCAGTGTAGGGACTAGCGGGGTCCCGGATACGCAGTATTTT

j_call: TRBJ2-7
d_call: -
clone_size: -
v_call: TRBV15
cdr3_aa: CATSRDSFSYEQYF
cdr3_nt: TGTGCCACCAGCAGGGACTCCTTCTCCTACGAGCAGTACTTC

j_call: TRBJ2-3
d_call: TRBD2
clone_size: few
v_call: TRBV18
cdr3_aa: CAASGSGGRDTQYF
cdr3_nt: TGTGCCGCTTCGGGGAGCGGGGGACGCGATACGCAGTATTTT

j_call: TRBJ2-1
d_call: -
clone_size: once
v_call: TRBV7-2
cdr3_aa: CASSPIGRVGEQFF
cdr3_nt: TGTGCCAGCAGCCCCATAGGACGGGTGGGTGAGCAGTTCTTC

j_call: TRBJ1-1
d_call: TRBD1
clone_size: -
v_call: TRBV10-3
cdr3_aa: CAISDRDRRPEAFF
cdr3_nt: TGTGCCATCAGTGACCGGGACAGGAGGCCTGAAGCTTTCTTT

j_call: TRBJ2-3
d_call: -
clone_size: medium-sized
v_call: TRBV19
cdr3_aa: CASSMRAESDTQYF
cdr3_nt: TGTGCCAGTAGTATGAGGGCAGAGTCAGATACGCAGTATTTT